These 14 T cell receptor beta chains were sequenced from one sample in a study of blood T cell repertoires in COVID-19. This table comes from immunoSEQ multiplex PCR, and its TCRdb copy is limited to in-frame clones, with some not included. The data contain roughly 90,000 clones, approximately 88% of them singletons. The source material was peripheral blood. These receptors were obtained from an elderly woman with active or convalescent COVID-19.

The chain has TRBV30 and TRBJ2-1; a possible D gene is TRBD1 (5 bases). The V gene lost 0 bases and the J gene lost 4 bases, with 7 bases spanning the gap. The CDR3 sequence is 13 residues long. Germline V CDR1 and CDR2: GTSNPN, SVGIG (reference sequence). CDR3 residues: CAWSVDSYNEQFF. As DNA, the CDR3 is TGTGCCTGGAGTGTAGACAGTTACAATGAGCAGTTCTTC.

This chain connects TRBV9 to TRBJ1-5; possibly TRBD1 for D (6 bases). Germline CDR1 and CDR2: SGDLS and YYNGEE. This CDR3 is 15 amino acids long. V was cut by 3 bases and J by 0 bases, with 10 bases left in between. CDR3 in DNA: TGTGCCAGCAGCGCCGGGACATATAGCAATCAGCCCCAGCATTTT. This codes for CASSAGTYSNQPQHF.

Only one count was recorded for this clone. The chain combines TRBV5-1 with TRBJ1-2, with a possible D match to TRBD1 (5 bases). V lost 4 bases and J 5 bases, leaving 15 bases between the germline ends. CDR1 SGHRS and CDR2 YFSETQ come from the germline V gene. CDR3 length: 14 residues. This CDR3 is CASSPRSGGYGYTF. The CDR3, as DNA: TGCGCCAGCAGCCCCCGGTCGGGGGGGTATGGCTACACCTTC.

The rearrangement links TRBV28 to TRBJ1-4; D is ambiguous. The V end lost 5 bases, the J end lost 12 bases, and 10 bases lay between the germline ends. CDR1 is MDHEN, CDR2 SYDVKM, per germline. This CDR3 is 11 amino acids long. The CDR3 loop reads CASSSTYELFF. The CDR3 region has the DNA TGTGCCAGCAGTAGCACCTATGAACTGTTTTTT.

This clone was detected only a few times. V and J are TRBV7-2 and TRBJ1-2; D possibly corresponds to TRBD1 (5 bases). With 5 bases removed from V and 2 bases from J, the gap between germline ends came to 12 bases. There are 14 residues in the CDR3. The V gene's germline CDR1 is SGHTA and CDR2 FQGNSA. The CDR3 coding sequence is TGTGCCAGCAGCCCGGGGGGAGGCAACTATGGCTACACCTTC. Amino acids: CASSPGGGNYGYTF.

V and J are TRBV5-6 and TRBJ2-5; TRBD2 matches at 8 bases. The CDR3 contains 15 residues. Germline V lookup: CDR1 SGHDT, CDR2 YYEEEE. With 5 bases clipped from V and 9 bases from J, the junction kept 15 bases outside the gene matches. The CDR3, as DNA: TGTGCCAGCAGTTATCCCGGGACTAGTCGTGGGGCCCAGTACTTC. Its protein is CASSYPGTSRGAQYF. The full variable domain, rest sourced from reference TRBV5-6 and TRBJ2-5, is DAGVTQSPTHLIKTRGQQVTLRCSPKSGHDTVSWYQQALGQGPQFIFQYYEEEERQRGNFPDRFSGHQFPNYSSELNVNALLLGDSALYLCASSYPGTSRGAQYFGPGTRLLVL.

The rearrangement joins TRBV7-8 to TRBJ2-7; a weak D match, TRBD1 (5 bases). This CDR3 contains 14 residues. V dropped 5 bases and J dropped 0 bases, with 11 bases sitting between them. Germline V lookup: CDR1 SGHVS, CDR2 FQNEAQ. CDR3 DNA: TGTGCCAGCAGCCTAAGTACAGGCTCCTACGAGCAGTACTTC. Protein product: CASSLSTGSYEQYF.

The rearrangement links TRBV6-2 or TRBV6-3 to TRBJ2-1, with TRBD2 matching 7 bases. Germline assignment: CDR1 MNHEY and CDR2 SVGEGT. The CDR3 covers 15 residues. V trimming: 3 bases; J trimming: 9 bases; junction bases outside the gene matches: 11. Here the CDR3 reads CASSYVLAGVSEQFF. CDR3 nucleotides: TGTGCCAGCAGTTATGTATTGGCGGGGGTGAGTGAGCAGTTCTTC.

CDR3 sequence: CASSELRGNTEAFF. CDR3 nucleotides: TGTGCCAGCAGTGAATTGCGGGGGAACACTGAAGCTTTCTTT. This chain joins TRBV6-1 and TRBJ1-1, with D unresolved. CDR3 length equals 14 residues. Trimming took off 2 bases at V and 1 base at J, with 8 bases between the two ends. Germline CDR1 reads MNHNS; CDR2 reads SASEGT.

V is TRBV11-2 and J is TRBJ2-7; 8 nucleotides align to TRBD2. This CDR3 has 14 residues. Germline CDR1 is SGHAT and CDR2 is FQNNGV. The trim removed 5 bases at V and 5 bases at J, leaving 8 bases unmatched. CDR3 region: CASSPLSGGNEQYF. CDR3 coding DNA: TGTGCCAGCAGCCCACTAAGCGGGGGAAACGAGCAGTACTTC.

V gene TRBV3-1 (or the pseudogene TRBV3-2) combines with J gene TRBJ2-2; 9 bases agree with TRBD1. The CDR3 is 14 residues long. V gave up 5 bases and J gave up 7 bases; unmatched junction bases: 5. Germline V gene data show CDR1 as LGHDT and CDR2 as YNNKEL (reference sequence). The CDR3 region is CASSYTGGGGELFF. The CDR3 nucleotides read TGTGCCAGCAGCTATACAGGGGGCGGCGGGGAGCTGTTTTTT.

This clone is a singleton in its sample. The chain recombines TRBV9 with TRBJ2-2, with 7 positions matching TRBD2. Germline V gives CDR1 SGDLS, CDR2 YYNGEE. This CDR3 is 17 amino acids long. The trim removed 0 bases at V and 10 bases at J, leaving 15 bases unmatched. As DNA, the CDR3 is TGTGCCAGCAGCGTAGAGCCCTTTGCGGGGGAGATCGAGGAGCTGTTTTTT. Its protein is CASSVEPFAGEIEELFF.

The chain combines TRBV18 with TRBJ1-2; unclear D gene. Germline assignment: CDR1 KGHSH and CDR2 LQKENI. Trimming removed 5 bases from V and 2 bases from J, with 12 bases in between. CDR3 size: 14 residues. CDR3 residues: CASSGARENYGYTF. The CDR3 bases are TGTGCCAGCTCAGGAGCGAGGGAGAACTATGGCTACACCTTC.

V usage is TRBV5-4 and J usage is TRBJ1-3; no firm D call. This CDR3 has 15 amino acids. V lost 1 base to trimming and J lost 2 bases, with 10 bases between them. CDR1 is SGHNT, CDR2 YYREEE, per germline (reference sequence). CDR3 loop: CASSLLRETGNTIYF. The CDR3 bases are TGTGCCAGCAGCTTGCTTCGGGAAACTGGAAACACCATATATTTT.